This TCR beta chain was recorded in a study of Ad26.COV2.S vaccination and SARS-CoV-2 variants. V trimming: 4 bases; J trimming: 2 bases; junction bases outside the gene matches: 12. CDR1 MNHEY and CDR2 SVGEGT come from the germline V gene. CDR3 size: 18 residues. Measured with immunoSEQ multiplex PCR; TCRdb has only the in-frame clones, and not every one. This table holds about 440,000 clones, about 90% found once. Stated treatment: 15 to 20 received Ad26.COV2.S at low or high dose, single or two shots; about five received placebo; per-sample allocation not given. Collection of samples fell on day 63 after the first vaccine or placebo injection.

This TCR was recovered from a person between 18 and 65 years old who received the Ad26.COV2.S COVID-19 vaccine or a placebo. The sequencing used peripheral blood, collected in a trial of Ad26.COV2.S vaccine versus placebo. The rearrangement uses TRBV6-2 or TRBV6-3 and TRBJ2-5, with 11 bases identical to TRBD2. The CDR3 here is CASSSPRVSGRDQETQYF. Here the CDR3 DNA reads TGTGCCAGCAGTTCCCCACGCGTTAGCGGGAGGGATCAAGAGACCCAGTACTTC.